This T cell receptor (beta chain) was sequenced during a study of blood T cell repertoires in COVID-19 (TCRdb year 2020). For the wider study: Collaborator samples came from the United States, Italy and Spain and covered acute and convalescent phases of COVID-19. Deeply sampled blood TCRbeta repertoires from subjects exposed to, actively infected with, or recovered from COVID-19 were included in the dataset. Nearly every sample came with metadata listing a de-identified subject ID, COVID-19 status, age in years and sex. The samples were drawn from two sources: the first 160 participants of the ongoing ImmuneRACE study, and about 1,300 subjects contributed by 6 global collaborators. Where available, HLA class I and class II types were taken from metadata supplied by the sample provider and were not determined by assay-based typing. The prospective study material was composed of cDNA or gDNA derived from T cells, B-cell-depleted T cells, or PBMCs. A freely available public database, intended as a resource for researchers studying the immune response to SARS-CoV-2, is where the repertoires were released. The full study reports these points: The quantity of clinical and demographic metadata differed by source and by participant and was supplied without curation.

TCRbeta CDR3 regions were amplified from genomic DNA by means of the immunoSEQ Assay, a bias-controlled multiplex PCR. Per the original workflow: Nucleated cell counts per sample were estimated from amplification of reference gene primers within the assay. To quantify the absolute abundance of each unique TCRbeta CDR3 rearrangement, sequence reads were collapsed and filtered. For each sample, productive Simpson clonality was calculated by taking the square root of Simpson's diversity index across productive rearrangements. TCRdb mirrors the immuneACCESS table, restricted to in-frame sequences. Some clones are absent from its copies; in checked studies, under half trace to an unresolved V gene, and the reason for the others is unknown. That table supplies the V and J calls and clone size; D and trimming were determined from the DNA. The sample table lists 200,000 or so clones, roughly nine tenths of them with a count of one. The ten largest clones take up about 0.72% of the sample.

On this clone itself: It lacks a known antigen. No much larger clone is present one base from it, and per-base qualities are unavailable.

CDR1 is given as SNHLY and CDR2 as FYNNEI, both from the germline V gene. Counted from cysteine to phenylalanine, this CDR3 has 14 amino acids. The kept DNA is CDR3 alone, 42 bases in frame from the first base. V loses 1 base, J loses 6 bases, and the germline ends lie 13 bases apart. Each collaborating institution followed its own protocols to collect whole blood in K2EDTA tubes. For TCRbeta analysis, collaborator samples were shipped as frozen whole blood, as isolated PBMCs, or as DNA extracted from either sample type. The sequenced sample was peripheral blood. This sequence originates from a woman in her 70s with acute or convalescent COVID-19. The rearrangement joined TRBV2 to TRBJ2-7; the D segment could be TRBD1, given 5 matching bases. The CDR3 region: CASSEDRPLGEQYF. The nucleotide sequence is given as TGTGCCAGCAGTGAAGACAGGCCTCTCGGCGAGCAGTACTTC.